These 9 T cell receptor beta chains originate from one sample sequenced in a study of OX40 agonist ivuxolimab in advanced cancers. The repertoire was sequenced with immunoSEQ multiplex PCR; TCRdb's copy has only in-frame clones and lacks some. There are around 62,000 clones in the sample; about 84% occur only once, and 0.6% to 0.8% lies in the top ten. Sequencing used CD4+ or CD8+ T cells sorted from blood, obtained in a trial of the OX40 agonist ivuxolimab. The receptor source for this set is an adult with an advanced solid tumor such as melanoma, head and neck, liver or kidney cancer.

The chain combines TRBV10-3 with TRBJ2-7; 8 bases map to TRBD1. Germline V CDR1 and CDR2: ENHRY, SYGVKD. There are 14 residues in the CDR3. V trimming: 6 bases; J trimming: 3 bases; junction bases outside the gene matches: 7. CDR3 in amino acids: CAIRETGGSYEQYF. The CDR3 DNA reads TGTGCCATCAGGGAAACAGGGGGAAGCTACGAGCAGTACTTC.

DNA of the CDR3: TGCAGCGTAGAACGGAGGAACACTGAAGCTTTCTTT. Translating gives CSVERRNTEAFF. J is TRBJ1-1 and V is TRBV29-1; D call uncertain. Trimming removed 6 bases at V and 1 base at J, with 9 bases between. Germline assignment: CDR1 SQVTM and CDR2 ANQGSEA. The CDR3 length is 12 residues.

The V call is TRBV19, the J call TRBJ1-2; unclear D gene. CDR3 length: 13 amino acids. V lost 3 bases and J 6 bases, leaving 11 bases between the germline ends. From germline, CDR1 is LNHDA and CDR2 SQIVND (reference sequence). In DNA, the CDR3 is TGTGCCAGTAGTATGTCCGGGAAGGATGGCTACACCTTC. This sequence encodes CASSMSGKDGYTF.

The rearrangement links TRBV19 to TRBJ1-6; 8 positions agree with TRBD1. V shed 4 bases and J 6 bases; nucleotides not matched to a gene: 5. This CDR3 is built from 15 residues. Germline lookup yields CDR1 LNHDA and CDR2 SQIVND (reference sequence). CDR3 bases: TGTGCCAGTAGTACCCTGACAGGGGTTAATTCACCCCTCCACTTT. Its protein is CASSTLTGVNSPLHF.

The chain joins TRBV7-2 to TRBJ1-6, with D hard to call. This CDR3 is built from 14 residues. Trimming stripped 1 base from V and 8 bases from J, with 9 bases between. Germline V gene sequence: CDR1 SGHTA, CDR2 FQGNSA. CDR3 region: CASSLGRNHSPLHF. The CDR3 region has the DNA TGTGCCAGCAGCTTAGGCAGGAACCATTCACCCCTCCACTTT.

This clone was observed a handful of times. The V gene is TRBV27, the J gene TRBJ2-3, with a weak D call TRBD1 (5 bases). V was pared by 5 bases and J by 0 bases, with 9 bases between. This CDR3 region has 14 residues. From germline, CDR1 is MNHEY and CDR2 SMNVEV (reference sequence). As DNA, the CDR3 is TGTGCCAGCAGTGACAGCCTTAGCACAGATACGCAGTATTTT. Amino acid sequence: CASSDSLSTDTQYF.

This clone has just one count. V usage is TRBV6-6 and J usage is TRBJ1-5; D unresolved. The CDR3 sequence is 12 residues long. The V and J ends lost 4 bases and 5 bases respectively, with 6 bases between them. From germline, CDR1 is MNHNY and CDR2 SVGAGI (reference sequence). For the CDR3, the DNA is TGTGCCAGCAGTTCAGAAGATCAGCCCCAGCATTTT. Translating gives CASSSEDQPQHF.

This chain links TRBV11-3 with TRBJ2-5; tentative D call: TRBD2 (5 bases). Per germline, CDR1 SGHNT and CDR2 YENEEA. The V end lost 3 bases, the J end lost 2 bases, and 10 bases lay between the germline ends. There are 14 residues in the CDR3. The CDR3 region has the DNA TGTGCCAGCAGCTTCCGACTACAACAAGAGACCCAGTACTTC. Encoded protein: CASSFRLQQETQYF. Full variable domain (missing parts from reference TRBV11-3 and TRBJ2-5): EAGVVQSPRYKIIEKKQPVAFWCNPISGHNTLYWYLQNLGQGPELLIRYENEEAVDDSQLPKDRFSAERLKGVDSTLKIQPAELGDSAVYLCASSFRLQQETQYFGPGTRLLVL.

The gene calls are TRBV11-2 and TRBJ2-7; perhaps TRBD1 as D (6 bases). Germline values: CDR1 SGHAT, CDR2 FQNNGV. This CDR3 has 14 amino acids. Trimming took 0 bases from V and 7 from J, leaving 13 bases between them. CDR3 DNA: TGTGCCAGCAGCTTAGAAGGGGGACGCGGAGAGCAGTACTTC. Residues: CASSLEGGRGEQYF.